This paragraph reports one T cell receptor (beta chain). No antigen is known for it. CDR3 size: 14 residues. V was shortened by 2 bases and J by 1 base, with 6 bases between the two germline ends. Germline loops: CDR1 LNHDA, CDR2 SQIVND (reference sequence). Using immunoSEQ multiplex PCR, the repertoire was profiled, and TCRdb retains in-frame clones only, with some absent. In the table there are approximately 34,000 clones, 85% to 95% of which are singletons. These data are taken from a study of T cells in localized non-small cell lung cancer. Whole-study findings and limits: As only one tumor region underwent sequencing, heterogeneity remains possible. In uninvolved adjacent lung, T cell clonality reached its highest value, exceeding tumor. Higher adjacent-lung clonality was associated with shorter survival. Turning up in adjacent lung were a median around 58 of the top 100 tumor clones.

This specimen consisted of peripheral blood, obtained before any cancer treatment. This chain connects TRBV19 to TRBJ1-3, with D unclear. This TCR was sampled from an older female donor with stage I lung adenocarcinoma. The CDR3 DNA sequence: TGTGCCAGTAGTATAAGGAGTTCTGGAAACACCATATATTTT. This sequence encodes CASSIRSSGNTIYF.